A single sample is the source of the 3 T cell receptor beta chains below, sequenced in a study of preoperative IRX-2 immunotherapy in early breast cancer. Sequenced by immunoSEQ multiplex PCR; TCRdb stores in-frame clones only, minus some. The sample has some 30,000 clones; 85% to 90% are singletons. Treatment described: preoperative locoregional IRX-2 cytokine immunotherapy. This sample comprised tumor tissue, obtained after IRX-2 immunotherapy. The receptors shown here come from a human donor with breast cancer.

The chain recombines TRBV19 with TRBJ1-2; D ambiguous. Germline loops: CDR1 LNHDA, CDR2 SQIVND (reference sequence). The CDR3 sequence is 14 residues long. V was trimmed by 5 bases and J by 5 bases, leaving 15 bases between them. This CDR3 reads CASSGSGERYGYTF. CDR3 nucleotide sequence: TGTGCCAGTAGTGGGTCCGGGGAGCGGTATGGCTACACCTTC.

The genes are TRBV23-1 and TRBJ1-2; D gene ambiguous. TRBV23-1 is marked as an open reading frame, function uncertain. V was trimmed by 6 bases and J by 2 bases, leaving 10 bases between them. The CDR3 length is 13 residues. The CDR3 loop reads CASSPNENYGYTF. In nucleotides, the CDR3 is TGCGCCAGCAGCCCAAACGAGAACTATGGCTACACCTTC.

The chain links TRBV5-1 to TRBJ2-3, with TRBD2 identical over 9 bases. The CDR3 covers 15 residues. V dropped 5 bases and J dropped 4; count of bases not matched to a gene: 8. Germline assignment: CDR1 SGHRS and CDR2 YFSETQ. The CDR3 sequence is CASSWAGGCPDTQYF. The CDR3 bases are TGCGCCAGCAGTTGGGCGGGGGGGTGCCCAGATACGCAGTATTTT.